The 15 T cell receptor beta chains presented below share a single source sample, sequenced in a study of blood T cell repertoires in COVID-19. Profiled with immunoSEQ multiplex PCR; TCRdb holds only in-frame clones, not every one. The sample has tens of thousands of clones; around 77% are singletons. Sequenced input: peripheral blood. All receptors derive from a man aged 70-80 years with COVID-19, enrolled during active disease.

This clone was observed a handful of times. The chain joins TRBV2 to TRBJ2-1; D is perhaps TRBD1 (5 bases). The V gene lost 3 bases and the J gene lost 6 bases, with 12 bases spanning the gap. The CDR3 length is 14 residues. From germline, CDR1 is SNHLY and CDR2 FYNNEI. CDR3 DNA: TGTGCCAGCAGTGAGGGCAGGGTAGTCAATGAGCAGTTCTTC. Amino acid sequence: CASSEGRVVNEQFF.

The gene calls are TRBV3-1 (or the pseudogene TRBV3-2) and TRBJ1-1, with D uncertain. Trimming left V 2 bases short and J 6 bases short, with 13 bases between. Germline loops: CDR1 LGHDT, CDR2 YNNKEL (reference sequence). The CDR3 has 14 residues. The CDR3 loop is CASSQPPDASEAFF. Here the CDR3 DNA reads TGTGCCAGCAGCCAACCCCCAGATGCCTCTGAAGCTTTCTTT.

This rearrangement joins TRBV7-6 to TRBJ2-3, with 8 bases lining up with TRBD1. CDR1 is SGHVS, CDR2 FNYEAQ, per germline. This CDR3 contains 15 residues. The ends lost 4 bases at V and 2 bases at J; junction bases unmatched: 5. In DNA, the CDR3 is TGTGCCAGCAGCTGGACAGGGACCAACACAGATACGCAGTATTTT. This translates into CASSWTGTNTDTQYF.

The chain carries TRBV19 and TRBJ1-5; D might be TRBD1 (5 bases). V was clipped by 6 bases and J by 7 bases, with 10 bases between them. Germline assignment: CDR1 LNHDA and CDR2 SQIVND (reference sequence). The CDR3 runs to 12 residues. CDR3 loop: CASSYGGQPQHF. Written as DNA, the CDR3 is TGTGCCAGTAGCTACGGGGGACAGCCCCAGCATTTT.

The chain joins TRBV7-9 to TRBJ2-1, with 9 bases that match TRBD2. This CDR3 contains 19 residues. J was trimmed by 4 bases and V by 1 base; bases with no gene match: 14. Per the germline V gene, CDR1 is SEHNR and CDR2 is FQNEAQ (reference sequence). CDR3 nucleotides: TGTGCCAGCAGCTTAGGACTCAGTCGTCTAGCGGGACGATACAATGAGCAGTTCTTC. Protein product: CASSLGLSRLAGRYNEQFF.

This clone was seen a handful of times. This chain joins TRBV14 and TRBJ1-1, with no clear D. The CDR3 consists of 12 residues. The V gene's germline CDR1 is SGHDN and CDR2 FVKESK. V dropped 6 bases and J dropped 0 bases, with 5 bases sitting between them. This chain's CDR3 is CASRRVNTEAFF. The DNA of the CDR3 is TGTGCCAGCAGACGGGTGAACACTGAAGCTTTCTTT.

The CDR3 bases are TGTGCCAGCAGTGACTTAGCGTTCGACGAGCAGTACTTC. This sequence encodes CASSDLAFDEQYF. This sequence joins TRBV7-9 and TRBJ2-7; D is perhaps TRBD2 (5 bases). With 6 bases removed from V and 5 bases from J, the gap between germline ends came to 14 bases. The CDR3 length is 13 residues. Germline assignment: CDR1 SEHNR and CDR2 FQNEAQ (reference sequence).

CDR3 protein: CASSALNRGRPEAFF. CDR3 bases: TGTGCCAGCAGTGCCCTCAACAGGGGGCGACCTGAAGCTTTCTTT. V usage is TRBV28 and J usage is TRBJ1-1; 9 bases are shared with TRBD1. V was clipped by 5 bases and J by 6 bases; unmatched bases: 10. Germline-derived CDR1 and CDR2 are MDHEN and SYDVKM. CDR3 length equals 15 residues. The full variable domain, completed using reference TRBV28 and TRBJ1-1, is DVKVTQSSRYLVKRTGEKVFLECVQDMDHENMFWYRQDPGLGLRLIYFSYDVKMKEKGDIPEGYSVSREKKERFSLILESASTNQTSMYLCASSALNRGRPEAFFGQGTRLTVV.

This clone was observed a handful of times. V is TRBV5-1 and J is TRBJ2-7; 9 nucleotides line up with TRBD1. Trimming at V came to 4 bases and at J to 4 bases, leaving 6 bases not matched to a gene. Germline CDR1 is SGHRS and CDR2 is YFSETQ. CDR3 length: 14 amino acids. CDR3 sequence: CASSTWTGEYEQYF. CDR3 nucleotides: TGCGCCAGCAGCACCTGGACAGGGGAATACGAGCAGTACTTC.

The chain carries TRBV14 and TRBJ2-7, with a weak D call TRBD1 (5 bases). Per germline, CDR1 SGHDN and CDR2 FVKESK. The V end was cut by 6 bases, the J end by 3 bases, with 12 bases between. This CDR3 has 13 residues. CDR3 nucleotide sequence: TGTGCCAGCAGAGGGGCCGGAAGCTACGAGCAGTACTTC. Amino acids: CASRGAGSYEQYF.

The chain recombines TRBV28 with TRBJ2-1; 10 bases fit TRBD1. V was clipped by 6 bases and J by 5 bases; unmatched bases: 7. This CDR3 is built from 15 residues. CDR1 is MDHEN, CDR2 SYDVKM, per germline. The CDR3 nucleotides read TGTGCCAGCAGGGCGGACAGGGGGGATCACAATGAGCAGTTCTTC. Translated, it gives CASRADRGDHNEQFF.

In its sample, this clone was seen once. This chain joins TRBV30 and TRBJ1-5; possible D gene TRBD1, 5 bases. CDR1 GTSNPN and CDR2 SVGIG come from the germline V gene (reference sequence). The CDR3 consists of 14 residues. With 4 bases removed from V and 5 bases from J, the gap between germline ends came to 15 bases. The CDR3 region is CAWTLRGGDQPQHF. Written as DNA, the CDR3 is TGTGCCTGGACCTTGCGGGGAGGGGATCAGCCCCAGCATTTT. The full variable domain, with the rest looked up from reference TRBV30 and TRBJ1-5, is SQTIHQWPATLVQPVGSPLSLECTVEGTSNPNLYWYRQAAGRGLQLLFYSVGIGQISSEVPQNLSASRPQDRQFILSSKKLLLSDSGFYLCAWTLRGGDQPQHFGDGTRLSIL.

Written as DNA, the CDR3 is TGTGCCAGCAGCAAACCGGGACAAAAAAACACCGGGGAGCTGTTTTTT. Translated, it gives CASSKPGQKNTGELFF. V is TRBV5-4 and J is TRBJ2-2, with a possible D match to TRBD1 (6 bases). There are 16 residues in the CDR3. Germline CDR1 reads SGHNT; CDR2 reads YYREEE (reference sequence). V was pared by 4 bases and J by 2 bases, with 15 bases between. Drawing the rest from reference TRBV5-4 and TRBJ2-2, the complete variable domain is ETGVTQSPTHLIKTRGQQVTLRCSSQSGHNTVSWYQQALGQGPQFIFQYYREEENGRGNFPPRFSGLQFPNYSSELNVNALELDDSALYLCASSKPGQKNTGELFFGEGSRLTVL.

Here the CDR3 DNA reads TGTGCCAGTAGTGGGCTAGCGGGAGGGCAAAATGAGCAGTTCTTC. Encoded protein: CASSGLAGGQNEQFF. The chain links TRBV19 to TRBJ2-1, with 12 nucleotides matching TRBD2. CDR1 is LNHDA, CDR2 SQIVND, per germline (reference sequence). With 5 bases clipped from V and 7 bases from J, the junction kept 6 bases outside the gene matches. CDR3 length: 15 residues.

The chain combines TRBV3-1 (or the pseudogene TRBV3-2) with TRBJ2-1; TRBD2 matches 8 bases. Germline V CDR1 and CDR2: LGHDT, YNNKEL (reference sequence). V lost 4 bases, J lost 1 base, and 6 bases stayed unmatched. This CDR3 region has 16 residues. This CDR3 is CASSRLAGVSYNEQFF. Here the CDR3 DNA reads TGTGCCAGCAGCCGCCTAGCGGGCGTATCCTACAATGAGCAGTTCTTC.